This T cell receptor (beta chain) is drawn from a study of OX40 agonist ivuxolimab in advanced cancers. Study background: Eligibility rules accepted prior anti-PD-1, anti-PD-L1 or anti-CTLA-4 therapy, and 30% to 40% had some.

On this clone itself: The antigen is not known. Other DNA sequences in the sample encode the same CDR3.

Profiling relied on immunoSEQ multiplex PCR, and the TCRdb table lists in-frame clones only, not all of them. Of some 60,000 clones listed, over 80% are singletons. The study's findings and limits: Partly responding patients at 0.1-3.0 mg/kg showed some of the smallest clonal expansion.

The sample was CD4+ or CD8+ T cells sorted from blood, taken in a trial of the OX40 agonist ivuxolimab. The sequence was obtained from an adult with an advanced solid tumor such as melanoma, head and neck, liver or kidney cancer.

CDR3 residues: CASSFYNEQFF. In nucleotides, the CDR3 is TGTGCCAGCAGTTTCTACAATGAGCAGTTCTTC. The genes are TRBV27 and TRBJ2-1; D is unresolved. Germline CDR1 is MNHEY and CDR2 is SMNVEV (reference sequence). There are 11 residues in the CDR3. Trimming removed 3 bases from V and 3 bases from J, with 0 bases in between.